These 4 T cell receptor beta chains were all obtained from the same sample, sequenced in a study of T cell responses to AZD1222 COVID-19 vaccine. Assay: immunoSEQ multiplex PCR; the TCRdb copy retains only in-frame clones and omits some. The profile shows 92,000 or so clones, almost 90% of them singletons. Material: peripheral blood, obtained on day 0 of AZD1222 vaccination. These receptors were obtained from an adult in good health.

The chain has TRBV7-2 and TRBJ2-7; the D gene is possibly TRBD1 (6 bases). The CDR3 consists of 14 residues. With 6 bases removed from V and 5 bases from J, the gap between germline ends came to 17 bases. Germline V lookup: CDR1 SGHTA, CDR2 FQGNSA. The CDR3 sequence: CASRKGVGRDEQYF. The CDR3 DNA reads TGTGCCAGCAGAAAGGGGGTGGGTAGGGACGAGCAGTACTTC. The variable domain in full, completed from reference TRBV7-2 and TRBJ2-7, reads GAGVSQSPSNKVTEKGKDVELRCDPISGHTALYWYRQSLGQGLEFLIYFQGNSAPDKSGLPSDRFSAERTGGSVSTLTIQRTQQEDSAVYLCASRKGVGRDEQYFGPGTRLTVT.

This chain joins TRBV7-3 and TRBJ2-2, with D perhaps TRBD1 or TRBD2 (6 bases each). The CDR3 has 13 residues. Germline V CDR1 and CDR2: SGHTA, FQGTGA. V lost 5 bases and J lost 7, with 11 bases in between. DNA for the CDR3: TGTGCCAGCAGCCCCGGGGGCGGCGGGGAGCTGTTTTTT. Protein: CASSPGGGGELFF.

V usage is TRBV19 and J usage is TRBJ1-2; TRBD1 matches 10 bases. Germline CDR1 reads LNHDA; CDR2 reads SQIVND (reference sequence). The length of the CDR3 is 15 residues. After removal of 4 bases from V and 9 bases from J, the junction contained 11 bases not matched to a gene. Here the CDR3 DNA reads TGTGCCAGTAGTAGGGGGACAGGGGAATCGCGCAGCTACACCTTC. It encodes CASSRGTGESRSYTF.

In its sample, this clone was seen once. The chain couples TRBV5-6 to TRBJ1-2; unclear D gene. The length of the CDR3 is 14 residues. The V and J ends lost 0 bases and 3 bases respectively, with 9 bases between them. CDR1 and CDR2 (germline): SGHDT, YYEEEE. The CDR3 nucleotides read TGTGCCAGCAGCTTGGGGCAGTTTGACTATGGCTACACCTTC. It codes for CASSLGQFDYGYTF.